These 14 T cell receptor beta chains originate from one sample sequenced in a study of blood T cell repertoires in COVID-19. Generated by immunoSEQ multiplex PCR, the TCRdb table keeps only in-frame clones and is missing some. The sample consists of tens of thousands of clones, almost 90% of them appearing once. The sequenced sample was peripheral blood. The receptors come from a man in his 60s with active COVID-19.

This chain uses TRBV4-1 with TRBJ2-1, with no clear D. Germline V lookup: CDR1 MGHRA, CDR2 YSYEKL. The CDR3 is made up of 19 amino acids. Trimming pared 0 bases from V and 0 bases from J, leaving 18 bases between. As DNA, the CDR3 is TGCGCCAGCAGCCAAGATCGCCCCAATTGGGCCGGCTCCTACAATGAGCAGTTCTTC. Protein: CASSQDRPNWAGSYNEQFF.

V gene TRBV5-6 combines with J gene TRBJ2-1; D remains unclear. Trimming took off 1 base at V and 6 bases at J, with 11 bases between the two ends. The CDR3 runs 14 residues. Germline-derived CDR1 and CDR2 are SGHDT and YYEEEE. This CDR3 reads CASSLTQSLNEQFF. DNA for the CDR3: TGTGCCAGCAGCTTGACCCAATCACTCAATGAGCAGTTCTTC.

The rearrangement joins TRBV4-1 to TRBJ2-7, with TRBD2 matching 7 bases. J gave up 0 bases and V 4 bases, and 9 bases lay outside the gene matches. The germline V gene has CDR1 MGHRA and CDR2 YSYEKL. This CDR3 has 16 amino acids. CDR3 residues: CASSLESGGSSYEQYF. CDR3 nucleotide sequence: TGCGCCAGCAGCCTAGAGAGCGGCGGGAGCTCCTACGAGCAGTACTTC.

This rearrangement joins TRBV11-2 to TRBJ1-6, with D possibly matching TRBD1 (5 bases). The CDR3 totals 14 residues. Between the trimmed V and J ends, which lost 5 bases and 3 bases, there was a span of 8 bases. CDR1 is SGHAT, CDR2 FQNNGV, per germline. CDR3 residues: CASSPQVYNSPLHF. Written as DNA, the CDR3 is TGTGCCAGCAGCCCACAGGTCTATAATTCACCCCTCCACTTT.

The V gene is TRBV6-5, the J gene TRBJ2-7; 8 bases are shared with TRBD2. J gave up 4 bases and V 2 bases, and 7 bases lay outside the gene matches. The length of the CDR3 is 15 residues. CDR1 MNHEY and CDR2 SVGAGI come from the germline V gene. CDR3 nucleotide sequence: TGTGCCAGCAGTTACCAAGGAGCGGGAGTATACGAGCAGTACTTC. Protein sequence: CASSYQGAGVYEQYF.

V and J are TRBV10-2 and TRBJ2-3, with 11 positions matching TRBD2. The CDR3 is made up of 14 amino acids. V lost 11 bases, J lost 1 base, and 5 bases stayed unmatched. CDR1 is WSHSY, CDR2 SAAADI, per germline. CDR3 DNA sequence: TGCGCCTGCTATAGCGGGAGGGGCACAGATACGCAGTATTTT. Translated: CACYSGRGTDTQYF.

This clone appeared a single time. The genes are TRBV6-2 or TRBV6-3 and TRBJ2-1; maybe TRBD2 (6 bases). Germline CDR1 is MNHEY and CDR2 is SVGEGT. The V end lost 3 bases, the J end lost 1 base, and 19 bases lay between the germline ends. This CDR3 is 18 amino acids long. CDR3 region: CASSYGGWRDGSYNEQFF. The CDR3 bases are TGTGCCAGCAGTTATGGTGGTTGGCGGGATGGGTCCTACAATGAGCAGTTCTTC.

This chain links TRBV6-4 with TRBJ2-3, with 14 bases matching TRBD2. The CDR3 runs 15 residues. J lost 5 bases, V lost 5 bases, and 3 bases had no gene match. The germline CDR1 and CDR2 sequences are MRHNA and SNTAGT. CDR3 sequence reads: CASSNGLAGGDTQYF. CDR3 bases: TGTGCCAGCAGTAATGGACTAGCGGGAGGAGATACGCAGTATTTT.

This chain connects TRBV14 to TRBJ2-3, with TRBD2 matching over 10 bases. Germline-derived CDR1 and CDR2 are SGHDN and FVKESK. The CDR3 sequence is 17 residues long. The J segment lost 2 bases and the V segment lost 8 bases, leaving 13 bases of the junction unmatched. CDR3 bases: TGTGCCAGCCGGAGCGGGAGGGCCCCGCCCCTCACAGATACGCAGTATTTT. This gives the protein CASRSGRAPPLTDTQYF.

The gene calls are TRBV7-2 and TRBJ1-4; tentative D call: TRBD1 (5 bases). The germline V gene has CDR1 SGHTA and CDR2 FQGNSA. Trimming cost V 0 bases and J 8 bases, with 10 bases left between them. The CDR3 totals 14 residues. DNA for the CDR3: TGTGCCAGCAGCTTAGCAGGGGTAGGAGAAAAACTGTTTTTT. Protein sequence: CASSLAGVGEKLFF.

Comment on this clone: The same CDR3 also results from other DNA sequences found in this sample. CDR3 in amino acids: CASSLTAGGGGNTDTQYF. CDR3 nucleotides: TGTGCCAGCAGCTTAACCGCGGGGGGGGGAGGGAACACAGATACGCAGTATTTT. This chain joins TRBV7-3 and TRBJ2-3, with 9 bases matching TRBD2. The CDR3 loop spans 18 amino acids. After removal of 0 bases from V and 2 bases from J, the junction contained 9 bases not matched to a gene. CDR1 is SGHTA and CDR2 is FQGTGA in the germline V gene.

The chain is built from TRBV27 and TRBJ1-2; 7 nucleotides match TRBD1. Germline CDR1 is MNHEY and CDR2 is SMNVEV (reference sequence). The junction had 3 bases not matched to a gene; V was cut back by 2 bases and J by 3 bases. The CDR3 is made up of 14 amino acids. In DNA, the CDR3 is TGTGCCAGCAGTTTACTAGGGGGCGACTATGGCTACACCTTC. This codes for CASSLLGGDYGYTF.

The chain links TRBV15 to TRBJ2-5; 7 bases map to TRBD1. The junction had 6 bases not matched to a gene; V was cut back by 6 bases and J by 5 bases. The CDR3 is 13 residues long. Germline V lookup: CDR1 LNHNV, CDR2 YYDKDF (reference sequence). For the CDR3, the DNA is TGTGCCACCAGTCTGACAGGGCGGGAGACCCAGTACTTC. Translating it yields CATSLTGRETQYF.

The chain uses TRBV4-1 and TRBJ2-7; 16 nucleotides line up with TRBD2. Germline CDR1 MGHRA, CDR2 YSYEKL. V gave up 4 bases and J gave up 1 base; unmatched junction bases: 7. The CDR3 is 18 residues long. The CDR3 sequence: CASSLGLAGGPSSYEQYF. For the CDR3, the DNA is TGCGCCAGCAGCCTGGGACTAGCGGGAGGGCCCTCTTCCTACGAGCAGTACTTC.